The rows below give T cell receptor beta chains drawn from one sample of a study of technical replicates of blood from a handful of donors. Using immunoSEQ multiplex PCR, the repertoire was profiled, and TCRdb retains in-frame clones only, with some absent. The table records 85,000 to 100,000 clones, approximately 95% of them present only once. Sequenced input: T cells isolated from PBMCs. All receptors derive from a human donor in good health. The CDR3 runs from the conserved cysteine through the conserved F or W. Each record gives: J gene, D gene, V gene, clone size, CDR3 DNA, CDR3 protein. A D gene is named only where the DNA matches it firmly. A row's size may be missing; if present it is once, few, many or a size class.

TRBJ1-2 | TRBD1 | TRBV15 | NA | TGTGCCACCAGCAGAGACCGGGACAGGGGGCTCTACACCTTC | CATSRDRDRGLYTF
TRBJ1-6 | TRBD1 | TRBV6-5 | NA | TGTGCCAGCAGGGGACAGCCAAATTCACCCCTCCACTTT | CASRGQPNSPLHF
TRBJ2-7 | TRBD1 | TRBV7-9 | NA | TGTGCCAGCAGCCCCACGACAGGGGCCTACGAGCAGTACTTC | CASSPTTGAYEQYF
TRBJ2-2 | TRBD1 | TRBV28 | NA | TGTGCCAGCAGTTTGAGGGACAGGCGCCCGAACACCGGGGAGCTGTTTTTT | CASSLRDRRPNTGELFF
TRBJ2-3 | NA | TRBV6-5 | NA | TGTGCCAGCAGTCCCAGGCGAGATTTGGTCTCGCAGTATTTT | CASSPRRDLVSQYF
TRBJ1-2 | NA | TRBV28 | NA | TGTGCCAGCAATGGGGCAGGTTATGGCTACACCTTC | CASNGAGYGYTF
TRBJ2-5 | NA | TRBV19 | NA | TGTGCCAGTAGTATACAGGGTACCCAAGAGACCCAGTACTTC | CASSIQGTQETQYF
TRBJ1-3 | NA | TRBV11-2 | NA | TGTGCCAGCAGCTTATCCGGGGGAGGAAACACCATATATTTT | CASSLSGGGNTIYF
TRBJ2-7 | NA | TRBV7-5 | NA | TGTGTCAGAGCGACAGGGCTCGACGAGCAGTACTTC | CVRATGLDEQYF
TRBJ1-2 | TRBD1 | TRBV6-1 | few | TGTGCCAGCAGTCCCGGACAGGGCCCCAACTATGGCTACACCTTC | CASSPGQGPNYGYTF
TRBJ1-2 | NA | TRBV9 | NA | TGTGCCAGCAGCGTAGAGGCCAGGGGAGACCGGGGCTACACCTTC | CASSVEARGDRGYTF
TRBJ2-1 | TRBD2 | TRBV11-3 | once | TGTGCCAGCAGCTCTCTAGCGGGAGCAGGCGAGCAGTTCTTC | CASSSLAGAGEQFF
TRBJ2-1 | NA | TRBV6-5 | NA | TGTGCCAGCAGTTACGGCCACCCCAGTGAGCAGTTCTTC | CASSYGHPSEQFF
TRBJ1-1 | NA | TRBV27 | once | TGCGCCAGCAGTTTACAGGAGAACACTGAAGCTTTCTTT | CASSLQENTEAFF
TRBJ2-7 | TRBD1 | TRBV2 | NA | TGTGCCAGCAGTAAGACAGGGCTCCCGACCTACGAGCAGTACTTC | CASSKTGLPTYEQYF
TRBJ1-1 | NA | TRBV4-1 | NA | TGCGCCAGCAGCCCTCGCTCGGGGAGGGGTACTGAAGCTTTCTTT | CASSPRSGRGTEAFF
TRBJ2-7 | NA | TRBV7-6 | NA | TGTGCCAGCAGTAACGGGGTAGGGACCTACGAGCAGTACTTC | CASSNGVGTYEQYF